This T cell receptor beta chain was found in a study of T cell repertoires in cytomegalovirus infection. About the study: It was the public TCR beta signatures that indicated both CMV infection and matching HLA type.

Whole-study findings and limits: Ex vivo responses were dominated by HLA-C-restricted CMV-specific TCR beta clonotypes. The cumulative frequency of public TCR beta families identified carriers of CMV plus the relevant HLA.

The CDR3 totals 11 residues. V shed 7 bases and J shed 5 bases, with 6 bases lying between them. TCRdb re-derived calls from the reads in MiXCR, one entry per CDR3 protein. Of approximately 200,000 distinct CDR3 sequences listed, approximately 22% are singletons. Concerning this clonotype: The antigen is not known.

This TCR came from a human donor in good health (CMV status not recorded). Some clones in this sample may be carry-over from other donors' samples. Sequencing was performed on CD8+ T cells from PBMCs. V and J are TRBV12-3 or TRBV12-4 and TRBJ2-1; D unresolved. CDR3 sequence reads: CASNSHNEQFF. The CDR3 DNA reads TGTGCCAGCAATTCTCACAATGAGCAGTTCTTC.